These 30 T cell receptor beta chains share one sample of origin, sequenced in a study of OX40 agonist ivuxolimab in advanced cancers. TCRdb's table, derived via immunoSEQ multiplex PCR, lists solely in-frame clones and lacks some. The sample lists 55,000 to 75,000 clones; about 90% were seen once. The specimen comprised CD4+ or CD8+ T cells sorted from blood, sampled in a trial of the OX40 agonist ivuxolimab. The receptors stem from an adult with an advanced solid tumor such as melanoma, head and neck, liver or kidney cancer.

The chain links TRBV21-1 to TRBJ2-7; TRBD1 is the table's D call, not checked against the DNA. TRBV21-1 is reported as a pseudogene. The CDR3 has 15 amino acids. CDR3 sequence reads: CASSKFGQGPYEQYF. CDR3 DNA: TGTGCCAGCAGCAAGTTCGGACAGGGCCCCTACGAGCAGTACTTC.

The chain is built from TRBV6-1 and TRBJ2-7; 13 nucleotides line up with TRBD2. V lost 6 bases, J lost 0 bases, and 2 bases stayed unmatched. CDR3 length: 15 residues. Germline lookup yields CDR1 MNHNS and CDR2 SASEGT. The CDR3 DNA reads as TGTGCCAGCAGCGGACTAGCGGGGGCCTCCTACGAGCAGTACTTC. Its translation: CASSGLAGASYEQYF.

The chain employs TRBV13 and TRBJ2-7; no clear D. Trimming took 3 bases from V and 2 from J, leaving 20 bases between them. Germline values: CDR1 PRHDT, CDR2 FYEKMQ (reference sequence). The length of the CDR3 is 17 residues. This CDR3 is CASSFISGMYRAYEQYF. CDR3 DNA sequence: TGTGCCAGCAGCTTTATCAGTGGTATGTATCGCGCCTACGAGCAGTACTTC. Together with reference TRBV13 and TRBJ2-7, the CDR3 gives the full variable domain: AAGVIQSPRHLIKEKRETATLKCYPIPRHDTVYWYQQGPGQDPQFLISFYEKMQSDKGSIPDRFSAQQFSDYHSELNMSSLELGDSALYFCASSFISGMYRAYEQYFGPGTRLTVT.

As DNA, the CDR3 is TGTGCCAGCAGTTACACTAGCGGGAGCACAGATACGCAGTATTTT. Protein product: CASSYTSGSTDTQYF. The chain joins TRBV6-5 to TRBJ2-3; the match to TRBD2 covers 9 bases. The germline gives CDR1 MNHEY, CDR2 SVGAGI. The CDR3 has 15 residues. V lost 2 bases and J lost 0; bases outside the gene matches: 0.

The rearrangement links TRBV19 to TRBJ2-1; TRBD2 agrees at 10 bases. The CDR3 is made up of 15 amino acids. The ends lost 10 bases at V and 7 bases at J; junction bases unmatched: 13. Germline lookup yields CDR1 LNHDA and CDR2 SQIVND (reference sequence). The CDR3 coding sequence is TGTGCCACCAGTATGGGGCTAGCGGGAGTTAATGAGCAGTTCTTC. Translation gives CATSMGLAGVNEQFF.

The V and J genes are TRBV29-1 and TRBJ2-3, with TRBD2 identical over 12 bases. Germline lookup yields CDR1 SQVTM and CDR2 ANQGSEA. V was pared by 0 bases and J by 2 bases, with 3 bases of the junction left unmatched. This CDR3 comprises 16 residues. Written as DNA, the CDR3 is TGCAGCGTTGAAGAGCTAGCGGGAGGGGACACAGATACGCAGTATTTT. Protein product: CSVEELAGGDTDTQYF.

This clone was detected only once. The chain has TRBV27 and TRBJ1-1, with 9 positions matching TRBD1. This CDR3 comprises 16 residues. Trimming removed 4 bases from V and 3 bases from J; junction bases left unmatched: 9. The germline gives CDR1 MNHEY, CDR2 SMNVEV (reference sequence). The CDR3 is CASSWGQGVSHTEAFF. Written as DNA, the CDR3 is TGTGCCAGCAGTTGGGGACAGGGTGTGTCCCACACTGAAGCTTTCTTT.

Notes on this clone: Relative to the germline gene, one junction end is altered; a read error may explain this. The genes are TRBV6-1 and TRBJ1-5, with D unclear. Germline V gene sequence: CDR1 MNHNS, CDR2 SASEGT. There are 15 residues in the CDR3. CDR3 coding DNA: TGTGCCAGCAGATCGCCGGGAACGGGCAATCAGGCCCAGCATTTT. It translates to CASRSPGTGNQAQHF.

V is TRBV4-1 and J is TRBJ2-7, with TRBD2 identical over 7 bases. CDR3 size: 17 residues. Germline loops: CDR1 MGHRA, CDR2 YSYEKL. Trimming cost V 0 bases and J 5 bases; bases outside gene matches: 13. The DNA of the CDR3 is TGCGCCAGCAGCCAAGACCAGCTTGCGGGAGTTGGTCACGAGCAGTACTTC. It specifies CASSQDQLAGVGHEQYF.

V gene TRBV5-3 combines with J gene TRBJ2-1; the D gene is possibly TRBD2 (6 bases). TRBV5-3 is known as an ORF, though its function is uncertain. Trimming took off 5 bases at V and 5 bases at J, with 17 bases between the two ends. This CDR3 region has 15 residues. In nucleotides, the CDR3 is TGTGCCAGAAGTTGCCCATGGGGAGGAAACAATGAGCAGTTCTTC. Translated: CARSCPWGGNNEQFF.

V gene TRBV18 combines with J gene TRBJ2-3, with 12 nucleotides matching TRBD2. The CDR3 has 16 residues. Germline V gene sequence: CDR1 KGHSH, CDR2 LQKENI. Trimming removed 3 bases from V and 2 bases from J; junction bases left unmatched: 3. The DNA of the CDR3 is TGTGCCAGCTCACCTGGGACTAGCGGGCTCACAGATACGCAGTATTTT. Protein: CASSPGTSGLTDTQYF.

The J gene is TRBJ2-7, the V gene TRBV28; a possible D gene is TRBD2 (5 bases). This CDR3 contains 14 residues. V was pared by 3 bases and J by 2 bases, with 11 bases between. The germline gives CDR1 MDHEN, CDR2 SYDVKM. This CDR3 is CASSFEGVAYEQYF. The CDR3 nucleotides read TGTGCCAGCAGTTTTGAGGGAGTGGCCTACGAGCAGTACTTC. The complete variable domain, with remaining parts taken from reference TRBV28 and TRBJ2-7, reads DVKVTQSSRYLVKRTGEKVFLECVQDMDHENMFWYRQDPGLGLRLIYFSYDVKMKEKGDIPEGYSVSREKKERFSLILESASTNQTSMYLCASSFEGVAYEQYFGPGTRLTVT.

The gene calls are TRBV4-3 and TRBJ2-2, with 12 bases that match TRBD2. The germline gives CDR1 LGHNA, CDR2 YSLEER. Germline trimming cut 0 bases from V and 7 bases from J; bases unmatched to any gene: 12. The CDR3 has 19 amino acids. The CDR3 region is CASSQDGLAGGPSVGELFF. The CDR3 nucleotides read TGCGCCAGCAGCCAAGATGGGCTAGCGGGAGGGCCCTCGGTCGGGGAGCTGTTTTTT.

The J gene is TRBJ2-7, the V gene TRBV7-9; no reliable D call. The CDR3 length is 13 residues. V lost 5 bases and J lost 6, with 14 bases in between. Germline lookup yields CDR1 SEHNR and CDR2 FQNEAQ (reference sequence). Here the CDR3 reads CASSHPAASEQYF. The CDR3 DNA reads as TGTGCCAGCAGCCACCCCGCCGCTTCCGAGCAGTACTTC.

This chain joins TRBV7-9 and TRBJ2-7; no firm D call. CDR3 length: 13 residues. The V gene's germline CDR1 is SEHNR and CDR2 FQNEAQ (reference sequence). Trimming removed 5 bases at V and 0 bases at J, with 8 bases between. CDR3 bases: TGTGCCAGCAGCCGTTATGACTCCTACGAGCAGTACTTC. Residues: CASSRYDSYEQYF.

This chain links TRBV27 with TRBJ1-1; TRBD1 is a possible D gene (6 bases). This CDR3 is 14 amino acids long. Germline loops: CDR1 MNHEY, CDR2 SMNVEV (reference sequence). V was pared by 2 bases and J by 5 bases, with 12 bases between. The CDR3 reads CASSLGGAGTEAFF. CDR3 nucleotide sequence: TGTGCCAGCAGTTTAGGGGGCGCAGGGACTGAAGCTTTCTTT.

The genes are TRBV20-1 and TRBJ1-2; D gene uncertain. Germline V CDR1 and CDR2: DFQATT, SNEGSKA (reference sequence). The V and J ends lost 0 bases and 8 bases respectively, with 7 bases between them. The CDR3 contains 11 residues. The CDR3 loop is CSARDPRGYTF. CDR3 bases: TGCAGTGCTAGAGATCCGAGAGGCTACACCTTC.

V gene TRBV19 combines with J gene TRBJ2-1; TRBD1 might be the D (6 bases). The V gene lost 3 bases and the J gene lost 3 bases, with 18 bases spanning the gap. This CDR3 has 17 amino acids. The V gene's germline CDR1 is LNHDA and CDR2 SQIVND (reference sequence). CDR3 amino acids: CASSIFLPWDNYNEQFF. In DNA, the CDR3 is TGTGCCAGTAGTATTTTTTTGCCCTGGGACAACTACAATGAGCAGTTCTTC.

The CDR3 sequence: CASSIVSLREQFF. The CDR3 DNA reads TGTGCCAGTAGTATCGTATCCCTCAGGGAGCAGTTCTTC. The chain is built from TRBV19 and TRBJ2-1, with D hard to call. This CDR3 comprises 13 residues. CDR1 and CDR2 from the germline V gene are LNHDA and SQIVND (reference sequence). Trimming cost V 3 bases and J 10 bases, with 13 bases left between them.

This chain connects TRBV4-2 to TRBJ2-1; TRBD2 aligns across 8 bases. Trimming at V came to 1 base and at J to 7 bases, leaving 9 bases not matched to a gene. This CDR3 contains 16 residues. Germline V gives CDR1 LGHNA, CDR2 YNFKEQ. This chain's CDR3 is CASSQGGGRTLNEQFF. The CDR3 DNA reads as TGTGCCAGCAGCCAAGGGGGCGGGAGGACCCTAAATGAGCAGTTCTTC.

V and J are TRBV7-9 and TRBJ2-3; no definite D call. The V and J ends lost 5 bases and 4 bases respectively, with 13 bases between them. The CDR3 consists of 14 residues. Per germline, CDR1 SEHNR and CDR2 FQNEAQ (reference sequence). The CDR3 DNA reads TGTGCCAGCAGCCCGGTAGGCGGTCCAGATACGCAGTATTTT. Translated, it gives CASSPVGGPDTQYF. Using reference TRBV7-9 and TRBJ2-3 for the parts outside the CDR3, the full variable domain is DTGVSQNPRHKITKRGQNVTFRCDPISEHNRLYWYRQTLGQGPEFLTYFQNEAQLEKSRLLSDRFSAERPKGSFSTLEIQRTEQGDSAMYLCASSPVGGPDTQYFGPGTRLTVL.

The rearrangement joins TRBV28 to TRBJ1-5; D is undetermined. CDR1 MDHEN and CDR2 SYDVKM come from the germline V gene. The CDR3 has 16 residues. V lost 3 bases and J 4 bases, leaving 16 bases between the germline ends. The CDR3 here is CASSLVSSTLNQPQHF. Written as DNA, the CDR3 is TGTGCCAGCAGTTTGGTATCGTCGACACTAAATCAGCCCCAGCATTTT.

This clone was counted a few times. CDR3 sequence (DNA): TGCAGCGTTGAGGACGGCCAAGAGACCCAGTACTTC. This gives the protein CSVEDGQETQYF. The rearrangement uses TRBV29-1 and TRBJ2-5; D gene uncertain. V was shortened by 3 bases and J by 1 base, with 6 bases between the two germline ends. The CDR3 length is 12 residues. Per germline, CDR1 SQVTM and CDR2 ANQGSEA.

The chain joins TRBV19 to TRBJ2-7, with D hard to call. The CDR3 runs 13 residues. Trimming left V 3 bases short and J 0 bases short, with 6 bases between. Germline V gives CDR1 LNHDA, CDR2 SQIVND (reference sequence). The CDR3 nucleotides are TGTGCCAGTAGTATTGTTGGCTCCTACGAGCAGTACTTC. This sequence encodes CASSIVGSYEQYF.

This chain links TRBV4-1 with TRBJ1-3; 9 nucleotides align to TRBD1. The CDR3 is 15 residues long. Germline loops: CDR1 MGHRA, CDR2 YSYEKL. V lost 0 bases and J lost 5; bases outside the gene matches: 2. This CDR3 is CASSQEDRGRNTIYF. CDR3 nucleotides: TGCGCCAGCAGCCAAGAGGACAGGGGACGAAACACCATATATTTT.

This rearrangement joins TRBV5-1 to TRBJ1-6, with a weak D call TRBD1 (5 bases). Germline CDR1 reads SGHRS; CDR2 reads YFSETQ. The CDR3 totals 16 residues. V dropped 3 bases and J dropped 1 base, with 11 bases sitting between them. In DNA form, the CDR3 reads TGCGCCAGCAGCTGGGGGGACGGGTCCTATAATTCACCCCTCCACTTT. Translation gives CASSWGDGSYNSPLHF.

This clone was found once. The chain joins TRBV7-2 to TRBJ2-1; D might be TRBD2 (6 bases). Per germline, CDR1 SGHTA and CDR2 FQGNSA. Trimming removed 4 bases at V and 0 bases at J, with 7 bases between. This CDR3 region has 14 residues. The CDR3 region has the DNA TGTGCCAGCAGCTGGGACTCCTCCTACAATGAGCAGTTCTTC. This gives the protein CASSWDSSYNEQFF.

The rearrangement joins TRBV6-5 to TRBJ1-4; weak D call: TRBD1 (5 bases). This CDR3 has 16 residues. CDR1 and CDR2 from the germline V gene are MNHEY and SVGAGI. V shed 2 bases and J shed 6 bases, with 16 bases lying between them. The CDR3 reads CASSYKQGLADEKLFF. As DNA, the CDR3 is TGTGCCAGCAGTTACAAGCAGGGACTCGCGGATGAAAAACTGTTTTTT.

The J gene is TRBJ2-2, the V gene TRBV28, with D maybe TRBD2 (5 bases). Germline CDR1 reads MDHEN; CDR2 reads SYDVKM. V lost 7 bases and J 4 bases, leaving 16 bases between the germline ends. The CDR3 covers 15 residues. The CDR3 sequence is CASNPVSDFTGELFF. DNA of the CDR3: TGTGCCAGCAATCCGGTCTCGGACTTCACCGGGGAGCTGTTTTTT.

The V and J genes are TRBV5-5 and TRBJ2-7; D gene ambiguous. The V end lost 0 bases, the J end lost 7 bases, and 14 bases lay between the germline ends. In germline, CDR1 is SGHKS, CDR2 YYEKEE (reference sequence). The CDR3 has 14 residues. The CDR3 sequence: CASSLGSPDREQYF. Written as DNA, the CDR3 is TGTGCCAGCAGCTTGGGTAGCCCAGATAGGGAGCAGTACTTC.